This T cell receptor (beta chain) is drawn from a study of beta chain features in type 1 diabetes. Findings and caveats of the study: Naive, central memory and regulatory TCRB repertoires appeared more similar among patients than healthy donors.

Concerning this clone: Its antigen is still unknown.

The whole isolated RNA underwent reverse transcription, so sequencing captured expressed TCRB transcripts. Here immunoSEQ multiplex PCR was the method, and the copy in TCRdb shows in-frame clones only, minus some. The top ten clones hold roughly 0.69% of a sample with 130,000 to 150,000 clones, about 10% of them seen once. The CDR3 contains 16 residues. CDR1 SNHLY and CDR2 FYNNEI come from the germline V gene. Losses at the gene ends were 3 bases for V and 0 bases for J; bases not matched to a gene: 6. In all sorted populations, purity surpassed 98%. The sample comprised central memory CD4+ T cells from blood. The rearrangement links TRBV2 to TRBJ2-3; 7 positions agree with TRBD2. The clonotype originates from a man between 18 and 35 years old in good health. The CDR3 bases are TGTGCCAGCAGTGATGGCGGGGGTCGGAGCACAGATACGCAGTATTTT. It yields the protein CASSDGGGRSTDTQYF.